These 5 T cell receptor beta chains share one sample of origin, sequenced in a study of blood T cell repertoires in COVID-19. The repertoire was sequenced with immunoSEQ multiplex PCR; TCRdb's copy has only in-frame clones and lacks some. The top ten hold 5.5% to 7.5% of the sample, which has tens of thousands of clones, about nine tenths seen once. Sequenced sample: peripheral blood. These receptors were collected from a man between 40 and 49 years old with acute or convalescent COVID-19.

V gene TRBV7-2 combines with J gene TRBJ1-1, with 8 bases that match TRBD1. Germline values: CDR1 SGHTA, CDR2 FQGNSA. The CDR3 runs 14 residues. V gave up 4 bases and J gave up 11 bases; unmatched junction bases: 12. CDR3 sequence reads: CASSSNQGAGGAFF. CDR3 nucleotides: TGTGCCAGCAGCTCGAATCAGGGGGCAGGAGGGGCTTTCTTT. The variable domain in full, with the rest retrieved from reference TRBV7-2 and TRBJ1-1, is GAGVSQSPSNKVTEKGKDVELRCDPISGHTALYWYRQSLGQGLEFLIYFQGNSAPDKSGLPSDRFSAERTGGSVSTLTIQRTQQEDSAVYLCASSSNQGAGGAFFGQGTRLTVV.

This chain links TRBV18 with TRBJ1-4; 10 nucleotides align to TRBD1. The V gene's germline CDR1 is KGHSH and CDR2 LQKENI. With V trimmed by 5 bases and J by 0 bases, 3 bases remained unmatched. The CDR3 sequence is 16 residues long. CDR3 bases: TGTGCCAGCTCATCCGGGACAGGGGCAACTAATGAAAAACTGTTTTTT. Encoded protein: CASSSGTGATNEKLFF.

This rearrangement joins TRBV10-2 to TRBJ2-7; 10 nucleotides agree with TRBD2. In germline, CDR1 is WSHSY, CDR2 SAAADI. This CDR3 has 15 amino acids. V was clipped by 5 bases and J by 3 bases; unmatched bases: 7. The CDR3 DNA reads TGCGCCAGCAGTTTAGCGGGAGGACTCCTCTACGAGCAGTACTTC. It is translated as CASSLAGGLLYEQYF.

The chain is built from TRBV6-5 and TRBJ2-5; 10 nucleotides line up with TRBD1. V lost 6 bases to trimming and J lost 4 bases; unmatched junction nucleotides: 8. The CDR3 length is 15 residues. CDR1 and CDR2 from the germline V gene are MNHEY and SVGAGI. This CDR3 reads CASRGGQGVAETQYF. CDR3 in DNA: TGTGCCAGCAGGGGAGGACAGGGGGTCGCAGAGACCCAGTACTTC.

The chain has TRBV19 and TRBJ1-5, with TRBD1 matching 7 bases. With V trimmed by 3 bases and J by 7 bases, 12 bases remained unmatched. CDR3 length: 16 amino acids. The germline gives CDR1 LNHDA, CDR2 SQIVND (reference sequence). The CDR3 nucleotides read TGTGCCAGTAGTATCCTCACAGGGGCTCGAGACCAGCCCCAGCATTTT. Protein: CASSILTGARDQPQHF.